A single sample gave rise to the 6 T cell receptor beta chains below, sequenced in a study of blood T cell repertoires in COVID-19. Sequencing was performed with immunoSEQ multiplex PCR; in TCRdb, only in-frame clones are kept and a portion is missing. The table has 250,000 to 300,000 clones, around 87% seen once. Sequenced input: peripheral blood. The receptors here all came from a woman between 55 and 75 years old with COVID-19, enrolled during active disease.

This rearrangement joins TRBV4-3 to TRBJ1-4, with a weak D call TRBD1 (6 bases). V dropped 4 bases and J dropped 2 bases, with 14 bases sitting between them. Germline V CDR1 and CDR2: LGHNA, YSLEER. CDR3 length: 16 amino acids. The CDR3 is CASSLNRAVTNEKLFF. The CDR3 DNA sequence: TGCGCCAGCAGCCTAAACAGGGCGGTCACTAATGAAAAACTGTTTTTT.

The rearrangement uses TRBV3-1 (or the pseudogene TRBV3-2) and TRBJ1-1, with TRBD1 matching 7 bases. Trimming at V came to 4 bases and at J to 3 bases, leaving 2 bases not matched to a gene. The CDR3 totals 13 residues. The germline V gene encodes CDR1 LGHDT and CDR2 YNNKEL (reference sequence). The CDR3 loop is CASSPTGYTEAFF. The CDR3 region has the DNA TGTGCCAGCAGCCCGACAGGGTACACTGAAGCTTTCTTT.

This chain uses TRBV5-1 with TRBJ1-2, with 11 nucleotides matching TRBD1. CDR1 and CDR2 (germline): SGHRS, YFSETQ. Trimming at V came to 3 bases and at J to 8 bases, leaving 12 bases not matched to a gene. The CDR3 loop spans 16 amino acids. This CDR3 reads CASSSGSGTGGYGYTF. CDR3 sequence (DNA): TGCGCCAGCAGCTCGGGGTCCGGGACAGGGGGATACGGCTACACCTTC.

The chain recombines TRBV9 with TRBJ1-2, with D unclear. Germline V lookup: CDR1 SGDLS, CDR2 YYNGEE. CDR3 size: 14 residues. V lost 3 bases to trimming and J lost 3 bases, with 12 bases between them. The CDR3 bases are TGTGCCAGCAGCGGACCGACAAATTACTATGGCTACACCTTC. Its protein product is CASSGPTNYYGYTF.

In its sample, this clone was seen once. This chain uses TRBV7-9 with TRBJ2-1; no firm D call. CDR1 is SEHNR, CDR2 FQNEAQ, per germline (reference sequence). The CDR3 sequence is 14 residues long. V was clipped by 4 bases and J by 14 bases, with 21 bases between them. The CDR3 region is CASSSPVGENLEFF. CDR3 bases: TGTGCCAGCAGCTCCCCTGTTGGAGAAAACCTTGAGTTCTTC.

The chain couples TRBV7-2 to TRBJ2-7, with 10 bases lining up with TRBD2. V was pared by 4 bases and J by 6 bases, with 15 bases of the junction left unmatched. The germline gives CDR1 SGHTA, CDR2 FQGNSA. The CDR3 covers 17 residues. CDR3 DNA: TGTGCCAGCAGCTCCGGTCGTGGGCTAGCGGGGGTCGGCGAGCAGTACTTC. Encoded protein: CASSSGRGLAGVGEQYF.